Listed here is a single T cell receptor beta chain. Its antigen is unknown. PCR was performed using 60 Vbeta and 13 Jbeta primers. Sequencing used immunoSEQ multiplex PCR; TCRdb keeps in-frame clones, though not all of them. Counted here are tens of thousands of clones, less than 75% occurring once; the ten biggest clones make up 2% to 2.5%. This entry is derived from a study of cytomegalovirus exposure and HLA in healthy donors. Study-level results: The authors reported that TCR beta sequences could predict HLA-A and HLA-B alleles. These predictions were accurate for most subjects in the first cohort. The listing of roughly 160 TCR beta chains classed them as cytomegalovirus-associated.

CDR1 is LNHDA and CDR2 is SQIVND in the germline V gene (reference sequence). The CDR3 has 17 amino acids. The V and J ends lost 8 bases and 2 bases, in that order; junction bases with no gene match: 15. As for the donors, each was a healthy bone marrow donor. This chain connects TRBV19 to TRBJ1-2; 9 nucleotides align to TRBD1. The TCR comes from a man aged 30 to 45 in good health and CMV-seronegative. Sequencing used PBMCs. The CDR3 protein is CASLGDGGQGSNYGYTF. The DNA for the CDR3 is TGTGCCAGTTTGGGAGACGGGGGACAGGGTTCAAACTATGGCTACACCTTC.